This T cell receptor beta chain was sequenced in a study of identical twins. General study results and limits: Among monozygotic twins, out-of-frame TCR alpha sharing exceeded what models predicted. Conclusions leaned on cross-sectional statistical analysis and did not track the same donors over time.

Only a few counts were recorded for this clonotype. Its antigen remains unidentified. Unique molecular identifiers were present on the cDNA, which also gained a universal primer site by template switching. A single record per CDR3 protein comes from TCRdb applying MiXCR to the 5' RACE reads. The table lists about 290,000 distinct CDR3 sequences, around 9.7% of them singletons, with roughly 6.8% in the top ten. The CDR3 totals 15 residues. V shed 3 bases, J shed 4 bases, and the junction held 8 bases outside the gene matches. From germline, CDR1 is PRHDT and CDR2 FYEKMQ (reference sequence). This sample was shared with a second study, whose subject was yellow fever vaccine responses in identical twins.

The specimen sequenced was CD8+ T cells sorted from blood. This clonotype originated in a woman younger than 30 in good health. The J gene is TRBJ2-7, the V gene TRBV13, with 8 positions matching TRBD2. The CDR3 is CASSFPGGGFYEQYF. In nucleotides, the CDR3 is TGTGCCAGCAGCTTTCCCGGGGGGGGTTTTTACGAGCAGTACTTC.